The clone carrying this TCR beta chain was counted a few times. This specimen comes from a study of molecular identifiers for immune sequencing clone quantification. Germline CDR1 MDHEN, CDR2 SYDVKM. The V and J ends lost 8 bases and 7 bases respectively, with 21 bases between them. There are 15 residues in the CDR3. TCRdb analysed the PCR reads with MiXCR anew, one entry per CDR3 protein. The sample lists about 640,000 distinct CDR3 sequences, about 20% occurring once. The clonotype originates from a human donor in good health. Some libraries in this study had Jurkat cell RNA spiked in. Sequencing input: naive CD8+ T cells from blood, with Jurkat cell RNA spiked in. The subset here: FACS-sorted CD8+CD4-CCR7+CD45RA+ naive T cells. This chain connects TRBV28 to TRBJ2-1, with a tentative D call TRBD1 (7 bases). In DNA, the CDR3 is TGTGCCAGCTTTAGCCATAACTCAGGGGGGAATGAGCAGTTCTTC. Residues: CASFSHNSGGNEQFF.